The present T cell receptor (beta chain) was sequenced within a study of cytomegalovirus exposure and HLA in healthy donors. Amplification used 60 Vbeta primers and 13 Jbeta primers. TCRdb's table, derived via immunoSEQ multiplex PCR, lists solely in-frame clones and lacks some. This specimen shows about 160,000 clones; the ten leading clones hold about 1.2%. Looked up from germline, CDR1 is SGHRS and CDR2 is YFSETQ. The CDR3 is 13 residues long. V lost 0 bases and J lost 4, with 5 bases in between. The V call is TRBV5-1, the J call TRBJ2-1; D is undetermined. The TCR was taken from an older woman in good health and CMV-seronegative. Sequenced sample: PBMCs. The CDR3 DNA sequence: TGCGCCAGCAGCTTGGCACAGTACAATGAGCAGTTCTTC. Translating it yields CASSLAQYNEQFF.